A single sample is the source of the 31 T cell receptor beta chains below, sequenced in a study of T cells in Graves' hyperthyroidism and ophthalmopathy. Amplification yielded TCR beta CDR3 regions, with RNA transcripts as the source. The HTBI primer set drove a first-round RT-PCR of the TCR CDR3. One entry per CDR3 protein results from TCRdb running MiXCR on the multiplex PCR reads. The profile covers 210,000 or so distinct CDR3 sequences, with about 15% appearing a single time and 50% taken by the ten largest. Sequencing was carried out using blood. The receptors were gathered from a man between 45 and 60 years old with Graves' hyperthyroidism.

CDR3 sequence (DNA): TGTGCCATCAGTGGTTCATACGGGGACGCAGATACGCAGTATTTT. Its translation is CAISGSYGDADTQYF. The chain recombines TRBV10-3 with TRBJ2-3; the D call may be TRBD1 or TRBD2 (5 bases each). Germline V gene data show CDR1 as ENHRY and CDR2 as SYGVKD. V lost 4 bases and J 4 bases, leaving 15 bases between the germline ends. This CDR3 spans 15 amino acids.

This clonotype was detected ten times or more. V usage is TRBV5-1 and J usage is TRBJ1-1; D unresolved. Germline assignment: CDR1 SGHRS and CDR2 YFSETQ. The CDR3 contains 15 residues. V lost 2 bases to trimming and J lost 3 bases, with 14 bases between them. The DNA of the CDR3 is TGCGCCAGCAGCTTAGATCTGGGTTGGGACACTGAAGCTTTCTTT. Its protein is CASSLDLGWDTEAFF.

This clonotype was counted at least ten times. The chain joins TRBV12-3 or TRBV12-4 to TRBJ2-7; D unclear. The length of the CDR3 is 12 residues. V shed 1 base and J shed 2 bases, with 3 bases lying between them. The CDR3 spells CASSLVTYEQYF. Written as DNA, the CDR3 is TGTGCCAGCAGTTTAGTAACCTACGAGCAGTACTTC.

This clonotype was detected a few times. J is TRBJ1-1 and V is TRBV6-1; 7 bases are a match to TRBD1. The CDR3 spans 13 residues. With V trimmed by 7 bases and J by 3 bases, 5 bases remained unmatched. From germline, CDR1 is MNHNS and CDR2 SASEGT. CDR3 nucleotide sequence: TGTGCCAGCACAGACAGGGTGGACACTGAAGCTTTCTTT. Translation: CASTDRVDTEAFF.

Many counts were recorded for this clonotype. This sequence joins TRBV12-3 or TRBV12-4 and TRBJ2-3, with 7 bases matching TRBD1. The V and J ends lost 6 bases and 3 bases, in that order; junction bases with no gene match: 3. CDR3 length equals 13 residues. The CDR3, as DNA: TGTGCCAGCAGCCCAGGGGGAACAGATACGCAGTATTTT. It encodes CASSPGGTDTQYF.

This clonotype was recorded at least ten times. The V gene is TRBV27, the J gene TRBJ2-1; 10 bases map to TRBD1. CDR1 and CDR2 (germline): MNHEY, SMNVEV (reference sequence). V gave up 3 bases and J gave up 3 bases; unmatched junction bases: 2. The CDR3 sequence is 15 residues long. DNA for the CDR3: TGTGCCAGCAGTTTCCGGGACAGGGGCTACAATGAGCAGTTCTTC. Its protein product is CASSFRDRGYNEQFF.

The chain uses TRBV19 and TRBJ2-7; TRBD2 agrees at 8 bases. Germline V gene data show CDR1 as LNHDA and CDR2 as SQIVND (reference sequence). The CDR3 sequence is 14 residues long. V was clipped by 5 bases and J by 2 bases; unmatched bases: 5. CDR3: CASSPIAGTYEQYF. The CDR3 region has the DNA TGTGCCAGTAGTCCAATAGCGGGAACCTACGAGCAGTACTTC.

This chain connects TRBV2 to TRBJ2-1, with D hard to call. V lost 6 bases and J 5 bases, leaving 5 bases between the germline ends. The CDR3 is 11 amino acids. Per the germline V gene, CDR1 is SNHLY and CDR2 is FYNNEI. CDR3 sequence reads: CASRGNNEQFF. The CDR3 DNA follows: TGTGCCAGCAGAGGAAACAATGAGCAGTTCTTC.

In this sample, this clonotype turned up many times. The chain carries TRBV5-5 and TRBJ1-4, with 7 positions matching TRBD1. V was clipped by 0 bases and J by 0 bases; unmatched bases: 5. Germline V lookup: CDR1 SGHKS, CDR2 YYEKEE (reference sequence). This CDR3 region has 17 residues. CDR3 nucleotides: TGTGCCAGCAGCTTGGTGGGACAGACCACAACTAATGAAAAACTGTTTTTT. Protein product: CASSLVGQTTTNEKLFF.

CDR3 in DNA: TGTGCCAGCGCCTACACGAAGGGTATCGGGGAGCTGTTTTTT. This gives the protein CASAYTKGIGELFF. V gene TRBV7-9 combines with J gene TRBJ2-2, with D unresolved. CDR3 length equals 14 residues. CDR1 and CDR2 from the germline V gene are SEHNR and FQNEAQ (reference sequence). The ends were cut back, 8 bases at V and 7 bases at J, with 17 bases in the middle. Based on the CDR3 plus reference TRBV7-9 and TRBJ2-2, the full variable domain is DTGVSQNPRHKITKRGQNVTFRCDPISEHNRLYWYRQTLGQGPEFLTYFQNEAQLEKSRLLSDRFSAERPKGSFSTLEIQRTEQGDSAMYLCASAYTKGIGELFFGEGSRLTVL.

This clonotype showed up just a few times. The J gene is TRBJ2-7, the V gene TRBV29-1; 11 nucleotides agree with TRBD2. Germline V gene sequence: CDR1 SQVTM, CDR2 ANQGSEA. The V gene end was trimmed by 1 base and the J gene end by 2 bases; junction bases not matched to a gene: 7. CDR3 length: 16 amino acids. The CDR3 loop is CSVEVGLAGGTYEQYF. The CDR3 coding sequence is TGCAGCGTTGAAGTAGGGTTAGCGGGAGGGACCTACGAGCAGTACTTC.

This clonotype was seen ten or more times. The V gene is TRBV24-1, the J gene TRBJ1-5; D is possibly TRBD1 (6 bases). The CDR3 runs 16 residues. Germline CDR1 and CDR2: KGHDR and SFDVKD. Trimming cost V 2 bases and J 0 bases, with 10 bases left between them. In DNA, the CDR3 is TGTGCCACCAGTGATTCACAGGGTTATAGCAATCAGCCCCAGCATTTT. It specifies CATSDSQGYSNQPQHF.

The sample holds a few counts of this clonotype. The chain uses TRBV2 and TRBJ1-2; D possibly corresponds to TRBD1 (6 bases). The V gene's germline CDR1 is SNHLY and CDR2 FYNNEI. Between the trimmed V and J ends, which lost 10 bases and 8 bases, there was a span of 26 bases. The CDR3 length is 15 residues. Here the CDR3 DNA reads TGTGCCATGCGCGGGACACCCCTAGACGGTGAGGGCTACACCTTC. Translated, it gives CAMRGTPLDGEGYTF.

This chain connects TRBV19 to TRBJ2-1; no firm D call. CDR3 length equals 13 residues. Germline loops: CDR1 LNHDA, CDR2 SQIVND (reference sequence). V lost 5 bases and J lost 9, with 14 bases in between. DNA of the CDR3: TGTGCCAGTAGTCCCCCGGCCGTAGGTGAGCAGTTCTTC. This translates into CASSPPAVGEQFF. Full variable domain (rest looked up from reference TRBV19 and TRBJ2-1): DGGITQSPKYLFRKEGQNVTLSCEQNLNHDAMYWYRQDPGQGLRLIYYSQIVNDFQKGDIAEGYSVSREKKESFPLTVTSAQKNPTAFYLCASSPPAVGEQFFGPGTRLTVL.

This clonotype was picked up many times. DNA for the CDR3: TGCAGTGCTAGAGATCGAGGAACCTACGAGCAGTACTTC. Translated, it gives CSARDRGTYEQYF. The chain couples TRBV20-1 to TRBJ2-7; D gene unclear. Germline CDR1 DFQATT, CDR2 SNEGSKA (reference sequence). The CDR3 consists of 13 residues. The ends were cut back, 0 bases at V and 2 bases at J, with 8 bases in the middle.

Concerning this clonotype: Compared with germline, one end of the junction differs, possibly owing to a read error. The CDR3 region is CAGSHRDRGYEQYF. The CDR3 region has the DNA TGTGCCGGCAGTCACCGGGACAGGGGCTACGAGCAGTACTTC. The chain employs TRBV6-1 and TRBJ2-7, with 10 bases identical to TRBD1. The CDR3 spans 14 residues. The germline V gene has CDR1 MNHNS and CDR2 SASEGT.

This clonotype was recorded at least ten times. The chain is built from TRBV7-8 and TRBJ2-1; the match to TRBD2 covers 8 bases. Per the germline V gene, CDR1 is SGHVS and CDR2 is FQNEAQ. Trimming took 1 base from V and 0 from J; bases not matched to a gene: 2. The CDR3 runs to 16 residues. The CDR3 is CASSLGLAGSYNEQFF. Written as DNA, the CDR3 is TGTGCCAGCAGCTTAGGTCTAGCGGGCTCCTACAATGAGCAGTTCTTC.

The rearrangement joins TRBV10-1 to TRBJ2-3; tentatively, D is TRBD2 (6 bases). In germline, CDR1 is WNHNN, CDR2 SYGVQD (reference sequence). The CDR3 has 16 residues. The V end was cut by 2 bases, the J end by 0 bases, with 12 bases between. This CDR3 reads CASSEASSASTDTQYF. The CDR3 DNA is TGCGCCAGCAGTGAGGCTTCTAGCGCTAGCACAGATACGCAGTATTTT.

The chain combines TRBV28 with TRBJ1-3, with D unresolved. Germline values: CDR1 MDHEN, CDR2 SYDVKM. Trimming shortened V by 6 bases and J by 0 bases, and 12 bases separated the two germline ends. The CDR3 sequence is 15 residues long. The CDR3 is CASSPDVDSGNTIYF. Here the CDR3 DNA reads TGTGCCAGCAGCCCGGATGTTGACTCTGGAAACACCATATATTTT.

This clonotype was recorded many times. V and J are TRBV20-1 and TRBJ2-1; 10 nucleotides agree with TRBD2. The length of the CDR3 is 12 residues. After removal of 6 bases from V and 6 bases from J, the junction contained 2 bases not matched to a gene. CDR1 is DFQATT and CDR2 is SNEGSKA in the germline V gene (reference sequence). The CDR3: CSARTSGNEQFF. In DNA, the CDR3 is TGCAGTGCCAGGACTAGCGGCAATGAGCAGTTCTTC.

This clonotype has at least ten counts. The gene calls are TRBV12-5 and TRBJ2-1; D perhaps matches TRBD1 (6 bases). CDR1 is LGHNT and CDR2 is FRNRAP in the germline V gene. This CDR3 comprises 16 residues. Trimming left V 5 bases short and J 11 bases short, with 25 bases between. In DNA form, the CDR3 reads TGTGCTAGTGGTCCGGCCTGGAAACAGGGTGGCGATAAGCAGTTCTTC. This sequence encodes CASGPAWKQGGDKQFF.

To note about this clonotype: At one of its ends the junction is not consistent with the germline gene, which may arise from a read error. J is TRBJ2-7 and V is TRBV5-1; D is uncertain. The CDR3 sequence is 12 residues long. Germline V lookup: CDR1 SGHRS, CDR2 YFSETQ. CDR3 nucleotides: TGCGCCAGCAGCTTAGATGGCTACGAGCAGCACTTC. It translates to CASSLDGYEQHF.

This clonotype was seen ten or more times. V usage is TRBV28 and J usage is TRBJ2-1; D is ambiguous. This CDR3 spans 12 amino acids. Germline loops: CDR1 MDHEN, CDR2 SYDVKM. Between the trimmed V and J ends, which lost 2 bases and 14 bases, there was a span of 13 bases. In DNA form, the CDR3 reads TGTGCCAGCAGTTTACCCGGACGACCTAAGTTCTTC. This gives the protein CASSLPGRPKFF. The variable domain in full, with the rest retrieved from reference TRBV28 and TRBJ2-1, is DVKVTQSSRYLVKRTGEKVFLECVQDMDHENMFWYRQDPGLGLRLIYFSYDVKMKEKGDIPEGYSVSREKKERFSLILESASTNQTSMYLCASSLPGRPKFFGPGTRLTVL.

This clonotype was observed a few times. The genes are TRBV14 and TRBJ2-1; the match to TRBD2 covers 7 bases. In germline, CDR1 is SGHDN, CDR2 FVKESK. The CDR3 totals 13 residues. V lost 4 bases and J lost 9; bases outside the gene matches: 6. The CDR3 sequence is CASSPRLASEQFF. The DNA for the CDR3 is TGTGCCAGCAGCCCGAGACTAGCTTCTGAGCAGTTCTTC.

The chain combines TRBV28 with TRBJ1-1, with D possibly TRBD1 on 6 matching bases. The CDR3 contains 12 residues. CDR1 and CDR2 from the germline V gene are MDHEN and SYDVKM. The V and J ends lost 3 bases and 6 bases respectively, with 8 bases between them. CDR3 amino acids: CASSFRTAEAFF. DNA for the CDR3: TGTGCCAGCAGTTTCCGGACAGCTGAAGCTTTCTTT.

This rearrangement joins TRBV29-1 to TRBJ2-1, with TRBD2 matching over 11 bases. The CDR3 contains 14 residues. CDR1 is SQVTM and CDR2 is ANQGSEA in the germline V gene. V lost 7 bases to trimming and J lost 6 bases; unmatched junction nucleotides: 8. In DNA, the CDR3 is TGCAGCGCTCGCCTAGCGGGAGGTCTCAATGAGCAGTTCTTC. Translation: CSARLAGGLNEQFF.

The CDR3 sequence: CSARAPSGEAKNIQYF. CDR3 DNA sequence: TGCAGTGCTAGGGCCCCTAGCGGGGAAGCCAAAAACATTCAGTACTTC. This chain uses TRBV20-1 with TRBJ2-4; 9 nucleotides agree with TRBD2. The CDR3 consists of 16 residues. Trimming took 3 bases from V and 0 from J; bases not matched to a gene: 6. Germline values: CDR1 DFQATT, CDR2 SNEGSKA (reference sequence).

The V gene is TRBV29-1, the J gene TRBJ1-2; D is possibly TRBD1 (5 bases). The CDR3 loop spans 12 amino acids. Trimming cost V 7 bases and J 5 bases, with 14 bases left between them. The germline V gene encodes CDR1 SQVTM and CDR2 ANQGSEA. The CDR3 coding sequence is TGCAGCGCTTCCGGGACGGAGTATGGCTACACCTTC. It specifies CSASGTEYGYTF.

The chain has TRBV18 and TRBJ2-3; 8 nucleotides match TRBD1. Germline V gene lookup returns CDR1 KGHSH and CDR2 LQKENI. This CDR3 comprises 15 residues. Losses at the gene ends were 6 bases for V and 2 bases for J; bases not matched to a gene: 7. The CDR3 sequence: CASSLQGQATDTQYF. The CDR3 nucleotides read TGTGCCAGCTCCCTGCAGGGACAGGCCACAGATACGCAGTATTTT.

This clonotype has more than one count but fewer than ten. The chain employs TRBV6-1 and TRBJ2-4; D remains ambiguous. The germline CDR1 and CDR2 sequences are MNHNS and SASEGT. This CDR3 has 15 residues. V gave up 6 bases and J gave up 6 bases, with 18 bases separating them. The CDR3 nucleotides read TGTGCCAGCAGCCGCTCGGGCGCCCTTGGAAACATTCAGTACTTC. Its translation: CASSRSGALGNIQYF.

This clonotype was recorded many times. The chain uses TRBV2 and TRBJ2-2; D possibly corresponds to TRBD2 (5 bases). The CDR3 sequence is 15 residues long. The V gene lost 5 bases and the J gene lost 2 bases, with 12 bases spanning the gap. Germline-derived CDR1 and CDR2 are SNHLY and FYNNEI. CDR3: CASSPSGSNTGELFF. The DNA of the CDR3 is TGTGCCAGCAGTCCAAGCGGTTCTAACACCGGGGAGCTGTTTTTT. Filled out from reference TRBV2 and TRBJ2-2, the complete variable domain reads EPEVTQTPSHQVTQMGQEVILRCVPISNHLYFYWYRQILGQKVEFLVSFYNNEISEKSEIFDDQFSVERPDGSNFTLKIRSTKLEDSAMYFCASSPSGSNTGELFFGEGSRLTVL.